This T cell receptor (beta chain) is drawn from a study of metastatic and nonmetastatic thyroid tumors. V dropped 0 bases and J dropped 6; count of bases not matched to a gene: 8. Germline CDR1 is SGHRS and CDR2 is YFSETQ. The CDR3 consists of 16 residues. Per the original data handling: The study took CDR3 differences across clinicopathological groups and made a distant-metastasis classifier for papillary thyroid cancer from them. Through MiXCR, TCRdb re-clonotyped the PCR reads. The V and J calls, along with clone size, are taken from TCRdb and not from the paper's own processing. This sample yields 14,000 to 15,000 clones, of which approximately 23% are seen a single time; around 7.2% belongs to the top ten. No patient had received any treatment before thyroid surgery.

This TCR was sampled from a female donor with papillary thyroid cancer or a benign thyroid nodule (not recorded which). Some clones in this sample may be carry-over from other donors' samples. Material for sequencing was tumor tissue. J is TRBJ2-3 and V is TRBV5-1, with 9 bases identical to TRBD1. CDR3 protein: CASSLEQGARSDTQYF. Here the CDR3 DNA reads TGCGCCAGCAGCTTGGAACAGGGGGCTCGATCGGATACGCAGTATTTT.